The text below deals with one T cell receptor beta chain. Its cognate antigen is unknown. These data belong to a study of graft-versus-host responses after intestinal transplantation. Overall study: Every recipient had anti-thymocyte globulin induction and 2 to 3 years of tacrolimus plus steroids. General study findings and limits: High graft-versus-host to host-versus-graft clonal ratios were found in allografts of patients who had graft-donor T cell macrochimerism.

The germline V gene encodes CDR1 MNHEY and CDR2 SMNVEV (reference sequence). The CDR3 contains 12 residues. Generated by immunoSEQ multiplex PCR, the TCRdb table keeps only in-frame clones and is missing some. The data contain 90,000 to 100,000 clones, 86% of them singletons. This clonotype was obtained from a human patient who received an intestinal transplant, so some T cells may come from the graft donor. Sequences were derived from PBMCs, sampled 255 days after intestinal transplant. The V and J genes are TRBV27 and TRBJ2-5, with 7 bases fitting TRBD2. The J call could be wrong; TRBJ2-7 is a better fit for the DNA end. In DNA form, the CDR3 reads TGTGCCAGCAGTTTTAGCGGGTACGAGCAGTACTTC. Translating gives CASSFSGYEQYF.